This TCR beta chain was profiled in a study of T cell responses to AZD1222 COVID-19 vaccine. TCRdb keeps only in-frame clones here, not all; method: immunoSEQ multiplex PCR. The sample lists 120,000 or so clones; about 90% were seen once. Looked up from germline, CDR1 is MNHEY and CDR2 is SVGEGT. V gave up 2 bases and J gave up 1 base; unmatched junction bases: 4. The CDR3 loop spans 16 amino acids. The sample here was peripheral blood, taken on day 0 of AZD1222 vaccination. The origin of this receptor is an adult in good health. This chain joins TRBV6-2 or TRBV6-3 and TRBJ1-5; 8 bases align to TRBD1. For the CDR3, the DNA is TGTGCCAGCAGTTACATGACAGGGGAGAGCAATCAGCCCCAGCATTTT. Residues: CASSYMTGESNQPQHF.